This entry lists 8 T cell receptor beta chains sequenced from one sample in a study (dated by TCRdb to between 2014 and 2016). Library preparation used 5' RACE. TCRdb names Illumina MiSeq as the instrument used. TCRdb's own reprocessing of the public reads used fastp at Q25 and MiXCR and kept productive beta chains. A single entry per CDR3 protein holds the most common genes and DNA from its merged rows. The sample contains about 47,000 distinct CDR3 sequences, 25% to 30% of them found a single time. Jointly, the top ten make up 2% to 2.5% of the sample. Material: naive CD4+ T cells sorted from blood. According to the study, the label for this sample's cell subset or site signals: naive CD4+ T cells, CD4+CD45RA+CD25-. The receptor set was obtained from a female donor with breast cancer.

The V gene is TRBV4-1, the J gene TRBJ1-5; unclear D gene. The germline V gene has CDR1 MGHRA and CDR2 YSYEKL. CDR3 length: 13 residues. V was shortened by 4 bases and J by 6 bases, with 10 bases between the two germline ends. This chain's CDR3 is CASSPNVGQPQHF. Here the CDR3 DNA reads TGCGCCAGCAGCCCGAATGTGGGTCAGCCCCAGCATTTT.

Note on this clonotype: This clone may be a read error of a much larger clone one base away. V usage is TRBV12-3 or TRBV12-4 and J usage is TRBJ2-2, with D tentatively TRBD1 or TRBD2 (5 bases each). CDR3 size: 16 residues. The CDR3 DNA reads TGTGCCTGCAGTTTTAGGGACGTTCCGAACACCGGGGAGCTGTTTTTT. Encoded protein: CACSFRDVPNTGELFF.

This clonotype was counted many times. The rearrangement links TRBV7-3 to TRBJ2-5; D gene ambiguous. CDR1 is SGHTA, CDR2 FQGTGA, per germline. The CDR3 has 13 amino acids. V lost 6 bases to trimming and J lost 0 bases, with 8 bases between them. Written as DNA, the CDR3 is TGTGCCAGCAGTCAAGGGAACCAAGAGACCCAGTACTTC. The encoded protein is CASSQGNQETQYF.

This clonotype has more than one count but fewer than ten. The CDR3 sequence is CSARDRDRGDTQYF. CDR3 nucleotide sequence: TGCAGTGCAAGGGACAGGGACCGAGGGGATACGCAGTATTTT. V is TRBV20-1 and J is TRBJ2-3; 9 bases line up with TRBD1. V trimming: 6 bases; J trimming: 6 bases; junction bases outside the gene matches: 10. Germline loops: CDR1 DFQATT, CDR2 SNEGSKA (reference sequence). This CDR3 contains 14 residues.

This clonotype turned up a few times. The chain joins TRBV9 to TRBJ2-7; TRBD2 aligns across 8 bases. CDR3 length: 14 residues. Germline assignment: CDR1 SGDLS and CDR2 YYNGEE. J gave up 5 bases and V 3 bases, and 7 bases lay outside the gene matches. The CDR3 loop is CASSGSGGGNEQYF. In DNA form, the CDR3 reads TGTGCCAGCAGCGGATCCGGGGGGGGGAACGAGCAGTACTTC.

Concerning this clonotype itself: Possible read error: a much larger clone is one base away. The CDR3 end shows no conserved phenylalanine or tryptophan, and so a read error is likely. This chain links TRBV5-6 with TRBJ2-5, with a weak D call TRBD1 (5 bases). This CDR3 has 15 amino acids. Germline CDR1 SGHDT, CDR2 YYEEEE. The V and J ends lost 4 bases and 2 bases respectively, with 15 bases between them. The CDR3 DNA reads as TGTGCCAGCAGCGATACAGGTAGTGGACAAGAGACCCAGTACGTC. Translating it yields CASSDTGSGQETQYV.

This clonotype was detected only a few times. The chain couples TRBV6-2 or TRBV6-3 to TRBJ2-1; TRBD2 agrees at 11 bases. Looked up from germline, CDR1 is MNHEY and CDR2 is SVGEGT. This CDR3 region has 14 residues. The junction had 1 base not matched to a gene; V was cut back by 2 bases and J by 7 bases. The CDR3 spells CASSYASGGNEQFF. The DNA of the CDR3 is TGTGCCAGCAGTTACGCTAGCGGGGGGAATGAGCAGTTCTTC.

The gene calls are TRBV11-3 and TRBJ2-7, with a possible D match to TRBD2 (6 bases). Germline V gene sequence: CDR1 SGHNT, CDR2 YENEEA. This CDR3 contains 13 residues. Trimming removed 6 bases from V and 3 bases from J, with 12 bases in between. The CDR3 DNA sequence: TGTGCCAGCAGTAAAGCGGGCAGCTACGAGCAGTACTTC. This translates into CASSKAGSYEQYF.